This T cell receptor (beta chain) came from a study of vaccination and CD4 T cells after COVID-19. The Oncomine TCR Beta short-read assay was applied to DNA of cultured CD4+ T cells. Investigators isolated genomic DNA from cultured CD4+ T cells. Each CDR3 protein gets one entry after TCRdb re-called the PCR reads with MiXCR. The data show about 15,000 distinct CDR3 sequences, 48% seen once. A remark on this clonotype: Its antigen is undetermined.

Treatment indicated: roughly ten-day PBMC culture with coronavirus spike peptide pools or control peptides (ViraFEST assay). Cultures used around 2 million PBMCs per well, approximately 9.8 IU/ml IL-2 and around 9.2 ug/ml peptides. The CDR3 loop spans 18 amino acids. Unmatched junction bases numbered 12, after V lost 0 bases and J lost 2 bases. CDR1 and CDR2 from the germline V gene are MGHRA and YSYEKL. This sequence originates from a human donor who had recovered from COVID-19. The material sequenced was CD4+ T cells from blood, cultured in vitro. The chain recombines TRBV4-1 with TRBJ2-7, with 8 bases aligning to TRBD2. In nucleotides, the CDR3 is TGCGCCAGCAGCCAAGACTGGGGTCGGGGACTAGGGACCTACGAGCAGTACTTC. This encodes CASSQDWGRGLGTYEQYF.